This paragraph reports one T cell receptor beta chain. Its antigen is as yet unknown. It was version v3.0 of the immunoSEQ assay that was run at survey level. The data were produced by immunoSEQ multiplex PCR, yet TCRdb's version contains in-frame clones alone and is incomplete. The sample has 30,000 to 40,000 clones; under 90% are singletons. This specimen belongs to a study of long-term antiretroviral therapy in people with HIV. General observations from the study: After ART, diversity increased yet remained lower than transplant donor controls. Blood in the study was drawn between the mid-2000s and the late 2010s, possibly under older ART regimens, which may be less effective than current ones.

The CDR3 contains 15 residues. Germline V lookup: CDR1 SGDLS, CDR2 YYNGEE. V was clipped by 3 bases and J by 5 bases; unmatched bases: 10. Specimen: unsorted PBMCs, collected 0.4 years before starting antiretroviral therapy. V gene TRBV9 combines with J gene TRBJ2-7; 8 bases are a match to TRBD1. This clonotype was obtained from a man younger than 35 with HIV. CDR3 sequence: CASSGRSRGQNEQYF. The CDR3 region has the DNA TGTGCCAGCAGCGGGAGAAGCAGGGGGCAAAACGAGCAGTACTTC.